This T cell receptor beta chain derives from a study of blood T cell repertoires in COVID-19. About the research overall: Acute-phase and convalescent COVID-19 samples originated in the United States, Italy and Spain.

TCRdb's table, derived via immunoSEQ multiplex PCR, lists solely in-frame clones and lacks some. The data hold some 80,000 clones, with around 90% observed a single time. The V end was cut by 0 bases, the J end by 10 bases, with 7 bases between. This CDR3 region has 11 residues. Germline CDR1 is SGHRS and CDR2 is YFSETQ. Sequenced material: peripheral blood. This TCR derives from a woman aged 80 or over with acute or convalescent COVID-19. The rearrangement joins TRBV5-1 to TRBJ1-1, with D maybe TRBD1 (5 bases). CDR3 DNA: TGCGCCAGCAGCTTGGCAGGGATAGCTTTCTTT. The encoded protein is CASSLAGIAFF.